The 10 T cell receptor beta chains below were found in one sample sequenced in a study of cytomegalovirus exposure and HLA in healthy donors. A multiplex PCR was run with 60 Vbeta primers and 13 Jbeta primers. Clones were read by immunoSEQ multiplex PCR, and TCRdb kept only the in-frame ones, dropping some. The table includes some 130,000 clones, less than 80% detected once. Sequenced: PBMCs. The receptors were sampled from a middle-aged man in good health and CMV-seropositive.

A single count supports this clone. This chain links TRBV6-1 with TRBJ2-5; 11 bases are a match to TRBD2. This CDR3 spans 14 amino acids. Germline values: CDR1 MNHNS, CDR2 SASEGT. Trimming cost V 6 bases and J 5 bases; bases outside gene matches: 5. Here the CDR3 DNA reads TGTGCCAGCAGAGCAACTAGCGGGAGTGAGACCCAGTACTTC. It encodes CASRATSGSETQYF.

The CDR3 protein is CASRESLAGGETQYF. In DNA form, the CDR3 reads TGTGCCAGCAGAGAGTCCCTAGCGGGGGGAGAGACCCAGTACTTC. The chain recombines TRBV28 with TRBJ2-5; 11 bases line up with TRBD2. In germline, CDR1 is MDHEN, CDR2 SYDVKM. This CDR3 contains 15 residues. The J segment lost 4 bases and the V segment lost 6 bases, leaving 7 bases of the junction unmatched. The full variable domain, rest sourced from reference TRBV28 and TRBJ2-5, is DVKVTQSSRYLVKRTGEKVFLECVQDMDHENMFWYRQDPGLGLRLIYFSYDVKMKEKGDIPEGYSVSREKKERFSLILESASTNQTSMYLCASRESLAGGETQYFGPGTRLLVL.

V is TRBV5-1 and J is TRBJ1-1; 7 bases map to TRBD1. CDR3 length: 14 amino acids. J was trimmed by 0 bases and V by 4 bases; bases with no gene match: 3. Germline V gene lookup returns CDR1 SGHRS and CDR2 YFSETQ. CDR3 nucleotides: TGCGCCAGCAGCGCGGGACAGTTGAACACTGAAGCTTTCTTT. Its protein is CASSAGQLNTEAFF.

Remarks on this clone: This CDR3 is also generated by other DNA sequences in the sample. The rearrangement uses TRBV7-8 and TRBJ2-2; 7 bases agree with TRBD2. With V trimmed by 0 bases and J by 0 bases, 1 base remained unmatched. There are 16 residues in the CDR3. From germline, CDR1 is SGHVS and CDR2 FQNEAQ. This chain's CDR3 is CASSLASGSNTGELFF. Here the CDR3 DNA reads TGTGCCAGCAGCTTAGCTAGCGGGTCGAACACCGGGGAGCTGTTTTTT.

This rearrangement joins TRBV19 to TRBJ1-1; possibly TRBD1 for D (5 bases). Between the trimmed V and J ends, which lost 0 bases and 1 base, there was a span of 12 bases. The CDR3 has 16 residues. Germline V gene data show CDR1 as LNHDA and CDR2 as SQIVND (reference sequence). As DNA, the CDR3 is TGTGCCAGTAGTATAGAGAAGGGGTTCACGAACACTGAAGCTTTCTTT. This codes for CASSIEKGFTNTEAFF.

V and J are TRBV27 and TRBJ1-1; the match to TRBD1 covers 8 bases. CDR1 and CDR2 (germline): MNHEY, SMNVEV (reference sequence). The CDR3 has 17 residues. V gave up 2 bases and J gave up 0 bases; unmatched junction bases: 8. CDR3 bases: TGTGCCAGCAGTTTAGAACCCCCGGACAGGGTGAACACTGAAGCTTTCTTT. Protein: CASSLEPPDRVNTEAFF.

The chain uses TRBV5-1 and TRBJ1-4, with D perhaps TRBD1 (5 bases). This CDR3 is 15 amino acids long. V shed 4 bases and J shed 0 bases, with 10 bases lying between them. CDR1 and CDR2 (germline): SGHRS, YFSETQ. CDR3 sequence reads: CASSGRGTTNEKLFF. The CDR3 coding sequence is TGCGCCAGCAGCGGTCGGGGGACAACTAATGAAAAACTGTTTTTT.

This clone was observed a handful of times. The rearrangement links TRBV5-1 to TRBJ2-2; 9 bases map to TRBD2. Germline V gives CDR1 SGHRS, CDR2 YFSETQ. V shed 1 base, J shed 3 bases, and the junction held 4 bases outside the gene matches. The CDR3 loop spans 16 amino acids. Here the CDR3 DNA reads TGCGCCAGCAGCTTGCCGACTAGCGGTTACACCGGGGAGCTGTTTTTT. Residues: CASSLPTSGYTGELFF.

The CDR3 DNA sequence: TGTGCCAGCAGCTTAGCGGCGACAGTCGGCTACACCTTC. Its translation: CASSLAATVGYTF. The rearrangement joins TRBV11-2 to TRBJ1-2, with D possibly being TRBD1 (5 bases). The CDR3 runs 13 residues. V was shortened by 1 base and J by 8 bases, with 11 bases between the two germline ends. Per germline, CDR1 SGHAT and CDR2 FQNNGV.

The chain couples TRBV5-1 to TRBJ2-3; possibly TRBD2 for D (6 bases). CDR1 and CDR2 from the germline V gene are SGHRS and YFSETQ. Trimming took 6 bases from V and 6 from J, leaving 20 bases between them. This CDR3 contains 15 residues. The CDR3: CASMVSGSPPDTQYF. In DNA form, the CDR3 reads TGCGCCAGCATGGTAAGCGGGTCCCCACCCGATACGCAGTATTTT.